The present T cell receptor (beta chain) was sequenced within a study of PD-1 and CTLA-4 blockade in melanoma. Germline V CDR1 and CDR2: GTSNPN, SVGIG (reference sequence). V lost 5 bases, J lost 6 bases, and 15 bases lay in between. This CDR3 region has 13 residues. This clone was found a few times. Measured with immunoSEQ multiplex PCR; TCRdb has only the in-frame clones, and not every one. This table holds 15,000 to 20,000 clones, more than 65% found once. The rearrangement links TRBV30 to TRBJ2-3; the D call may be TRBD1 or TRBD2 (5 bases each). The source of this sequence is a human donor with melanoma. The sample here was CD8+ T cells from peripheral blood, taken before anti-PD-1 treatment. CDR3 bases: TGTGCCTGGGACCTAGCAGGGTTGGATACGCAGTATTTT. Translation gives CAWDLAGLDTQYF. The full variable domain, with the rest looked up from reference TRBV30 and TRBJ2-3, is SQTIHQWPATLVQPVGSPLSLECTVEGTSNPNLYWYRQAAGRGLQLLFYSVGIGQISSEVPQNLSASRPQDRQFILSSKKLLLSDSGFYLCAWDLAGLDTQYFGPGTRLTVL.